This entry lists 5 T cell receptor beta chains sequenced from one sample in a study of shared clonotypes between healthy human individuals. The protocol was immunoSEQ multiplex PCR, while the TCRdb copy is restricted to in-frame clones and leaves out a portion. The sample shows more than 2,000,000 clones, over 90% of them seen only once. Sequenced material: naive CD4+ T cells from PBMCs. As for subset: CD45RA+ positively selected. These receptors were collected from a man between 18 and 29 years old in good health. Some clones in this sample may be carry-over from other donors' samples.

The chain couples TRBV7-2 to TRBJ1-1; D may be TRBD1 (6 bases). This CDR3 has 15 amino acids. The germline gives CDR1 SGHTA, CDR2 FQGNSA. Trimming stripped 5 bases from V and 6 bases from J, with 19 bases between. The CDR3 nucleotides read TGTGCCAGCAGCCAGAGGGGACAAGGTATAGCTGAAGCTTTCTTT. It yields the protein CASSQRGQGIAEAFF.

The chain employs TRBV12-5 and TRBJ1-1, with D perhaps TRBD1 (6 bases). Germline V CDR1 and CDR2: LGHNT, FRNRAP. Trimming left V 0 bases short and J 4 bases short, with 15 bases between. The CDR3 runs to 16 residues. The CDR3 spells CASGLVLAGEGTEAFF. CDR3 nucleotides: TGTGCTAGTGGTTTGGTCCTAGCAGGGGAGGGCACTGAAGCTTTCTTT. The entire variable domain, with the rest obtained from reference TRBV12-5 and TRBJ1-1, is as follows: DARVTQTPRHKVTEMGQEVTMRCQPILGHNTVFWYRQTMMQGLELLAYFRNRAPLDDSGMPKDRFSAEMPDATLATLKIQPSEPRDSAVYFCASGLVLAGEGTEAFFGQGTRLTVV.

The chain employs TRBV29-1 and TRBJ1-2, with D perhaps matching TRBD1 (5 bases). Germline CDR1 is SQVTM and CDR2 is ANQGSEA. V lost 4 bases, J lost 4 bases, and 16 bases lay in between. This CDR3 comprises 14 residues. Here the CDR3 reads CSVGGGARPYGYTF. The CDR3 DNA sequence: TGCAGCGTTGGGGGAGGGGCCCGACCCTATGGCTACACCTTC.

The chain joins TRBV2 to TRBJ2-4, with D perhaps TRBD1 (6 bases). Trimming left V 11 bases short and J 6 bases short, with 23 bases between. This CDR3 region has 15 residues. CDR1 is SNHLY, CDR2 FYNNEI, per germline. CDR3 in amino acids: CAGKPLRQDGNIQYF. The CDR3 DNA follows: TGTGCCGGTAAACCGTTAAGACAGGATGGAAACATTCAGTACTTC.

The V gene is TRBV7-3, the J gene TRBJ2-7; 8 bases are a match to TRBD2. Germline-derived CDR1 and CDR2 are SGHTA and FQGTGA. J gave up 6 bases and V 1 base, and 8 bases lay outside the gene matches. The CDR3 is 15 residues long. The CDR3 loop reads CASSLNSGTTFEQYF. CDR3 bases: TGTGCCAGCAGCTTAAATAGCGGGACCACTTTCGAGCAGTACTTC.